This T cell receptor beta chain was identified in a study of T-cell reconstitution after alpha-beta-depleted transplantation in children. Study-level points and caveats: A year post-transplant, T-cell counts and diversity derived mostly from newly produced T cells. Expanded graft clones numbering several hundred reportedly gave rise to alpha-beta T cells about two months after transplant. The origin of high day-60 TCRbeta diversity in some patients lay in surviving recipient T cells and thymic progenitors.

For this clonotype: Antigen: not known. A clone one base away is much larger, so this may be a read error.

V shed 5 bases and J 1 base; nucleotides not matched to a gene: 3. The germline CDR1 and CDR2 sequences are MDHEN and SYDVKM. The CDR3 has 16 amino acids. Unique molecular identifiers featured in how the TCRbeta library was prepared. TCRdb reanalysed the PCR reads using MiXCR and keeps one entry per CDR3 protein. The sample has about 440,000 distinct CDR3 sequences; 43% are singletons. The chain couples TRBV28 to TRBJ2-2; 11 bases line up with TRBD2. The material was PBMCs, obtained before TCRalphabeta/CD19-depleted stem cell transplant. This TCR derives from a girl aged 2-10 years with aplastic anemia, due to receive a stem cell transplant. This chain's CDR3 is CASSATSGGNTGELFF. The CDR3 DNA follows: TGTGCCAGCAGTGCTACTAGCGGGGGGAACACCGGGGAGCTGTTTTTT.